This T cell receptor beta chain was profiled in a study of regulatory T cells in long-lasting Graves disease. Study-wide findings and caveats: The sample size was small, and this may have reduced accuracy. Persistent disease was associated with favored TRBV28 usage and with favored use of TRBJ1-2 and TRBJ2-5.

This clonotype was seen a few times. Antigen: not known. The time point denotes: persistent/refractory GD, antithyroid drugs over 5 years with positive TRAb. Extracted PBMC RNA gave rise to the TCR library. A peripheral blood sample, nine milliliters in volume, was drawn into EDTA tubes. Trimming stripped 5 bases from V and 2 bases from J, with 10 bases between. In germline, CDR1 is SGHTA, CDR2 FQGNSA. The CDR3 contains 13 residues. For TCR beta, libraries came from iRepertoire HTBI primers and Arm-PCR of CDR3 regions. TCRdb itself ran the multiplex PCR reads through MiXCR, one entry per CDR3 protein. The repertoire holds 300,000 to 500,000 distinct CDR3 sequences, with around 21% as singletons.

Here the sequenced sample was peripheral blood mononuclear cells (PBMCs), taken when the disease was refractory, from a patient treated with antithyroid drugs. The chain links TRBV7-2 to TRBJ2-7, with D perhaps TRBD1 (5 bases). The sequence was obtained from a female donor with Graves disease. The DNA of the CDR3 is TGTGCCAGCAGCCCACGACAGCCCTACGAGCAGTACTTC. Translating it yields CASSPRQPYEQYF. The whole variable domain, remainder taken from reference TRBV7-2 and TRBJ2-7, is GAGVSQSPSNKVTEKGKDVELRCDPISGHTALYWYRQSLGQGLEFLIYFQGNSAPDKSGLPSDRFSAERTGGSVSTLTIQRTQQEDSAVYLCASSPRQPYEQYFGPGTRLTVT.